Below, 28 T cell receptor beta chains from the same sample are listed, as sequenced in a study of blood T cell repertoires in COVID-19. Method: immunoSEQ multiplex PCR; TCRdb's copy keeps in-frame clones and lacks some. The table has around 290,000 clones, just over 90% seen once. Material for sequencing was peripheral blood. These TCRs come from a woman aged 25 to 39 with COVID-19, enrolled during active disease.

The CDR3 loop reads CAWLLTGPSSYNSPLHF. In DNA, the CDR3 is TGTGCCTGGTTACTAACAGGGCCGAGCTCCTATAATTCACCCCTCCACTTT. V is TRBV28 and J is TRBJ1-6, with a possible D match to TRBD1 (6 bases). Germline V CDR1 and CDR2: MDHEN, SYDVKM. The CDR3 loop spans 17 amino acids. V was cut by 11 bases and J by 0 bases, with 20 bases left in between.

The chain has TRBV19 and TRBJ2-7; D uncertain. CDR1 and CDR2 from the germline V gene are LNHDA and SQIVND (reference sequence). CDR3 length: 15 residues. Trimming cost V 3 bases and J 0 bases, with 12 bases left between them. The CDR3 DNA is TGTGCCAGTAGTATTTCCAGGCACCTCTCCTACGAGCAGTACTTC. This gives the protein CASSISRHLSYEQYF.

There are a few counts of this clone. The V call is TRBV4-1, the J call TRBJ2-2, with 7 bases lining up with TRBD1. The J segment lost 0 bases and the V segment lost 3 bases, leaving 7 bases of the junction unmatched. From germline, CDR1 is MGHRA and CDR2 YSYEKL. The CDR3 is made up of 17 amino acids. CDR3 protein: CASSQDDRATNTGELFF. The CDR3 DNA sequence: TGCGCCAGCAGCCAGGACGACAGGGCTACGAACACCGGGGAGCTGTTTTTT.

The V call is TRBV18, the J call TRBJ1-1; D gene unclear. This CDR3 spans 14 amino acids. Trimming left V 4 bases short and J 1 base short, with 10 bases between. Germline values: CDR1 KGHSH, CDR2 LQKENI. CDR3 loop: CASSRSNGNTEAFF. DNA for the CDR3: TGTGCCAGCTCACGATCGAACGGGAACACTGAAGCTTTCTTT.

In regard to this clone: At the DNA level, this CDR3 is encoded by other sequences in the same sample as well. This chain links TRBV3-1 (or the pseudogene TRBV3-2) with TRBJ1-1; maybe TRBD1 (6 bases). Trimming left V 2 bases short and J 1 base short, with 11 bases between. The CDR3 runs 15 residues. Germline V lookup: CDR1 LGHDT, CDR2 YNNKEL (reference sequence). The CDR3 reads CASSQRGGGNTEAFF. CDR3 bases: TGTGCCAGCAGCCAACGGGGGGGCGGGAACACTGAAGCTTTCTTT.

The chain employs TRBV28 and TRBJ2-7, with 11 bases identical to TRBD2. Per germline, CDR1 MDHEN and CDR2 SYDVKM. J lost 2 bases, V lost 4 bases, and 10 bases had no gene match. There are 17 residues in the CDR3. DNA for the CDR3: TGTGCCAGCAGTTCCCACAAACTAGCGGGAGTTCCCTACGAGCAGTACTTC. This gives the protein CASSSHKLAGVPYEQYF.

The V call is TRBV3-1 (or the pseudogene TRBV3-2), the J call TRBJ2-7; D not certain. V was pared by 0 bases and J by 5 bases, with 11 bases between. The germline CDR1 and CDR2 sequences are LGHDT and YNNKEL (reference sequence). The CDR3 contains 14 residues. The CDR3 DNA is TGTGCCAGCAGCCAAGATGTCGGAGTCGACGAGCAGTACTTC. Amino acids: CASSQDVGVDEQYF.

The rearrangement joins TRBV6-6 to TRBJ1-1; the match to TRBD1 covers 7 bases. The germline V gene has CDR1 MNHNY and CDR2 SVGAGI (reference sequence). With 0 bases clipped from V and 7 bases from J, the junction kept 11 bases outside the gene matches. This CDR3 comprises 16 residues. In DNA, the CDR3 is TGTGCCAGCAGTTACTCAAGGGCTGGGACAGTGCGTGAAGCTTTCTTT. Amino acids: CASSYSRAGTVREAFF.

This chain links TRBV29-1 with TRBJ1-2; maybe TRBD1 (6 bases). The CDR3 is 15 amino acids. Germline CDR1 reads SQVTM; CDR2 reads ANQGSEA. V was pared by 5 bases and J by 5 bases, with 21 bases between. The CDR3 region is CSVYGTYQGPYGYTF. DNA for the CDR3: TGCAGCGTTTACGGGACCTACCAGGGGCCTTATGGCTACACCTTC. The whole variable domain, remainder taken from reference TRBV29-1 and TRBJ1-2, is SAVISQKPSRDICQRGTSLTIQCQVDSQVTMMFWYRQQPGQSLTLIATANQGSEATYESGFVIDKFPISRPNLTFSTLTVSNMSPEDSSIYLCSVYGTYQGPYGYTFGSGTRLTVV.

J is TRBJ1-1 and V is TRBV29-1; no clear D gene. CDR3 length: 13 residues. Trimming removed 4 bases from V and 0 bases from J, with 9 bases in between. Per germline, CDR1 SQVTM and CDR2 ANQGSEA. As DNA, the CDR3 is TGCAGCGTTGTATTATCAGTGAACACTGAAGCTTTCTTT. Its protein is CSVVLSVNTEAFF.

This clone showed up just a few times. The chain employs TRBV5-4 and TRBJ2-7, with TRBD1 as a possible D gene (5 bases). V was cut by 4 bases and J by 3 bases, with 11 bases left in between. Germline assignment: CDR1 SGHNT and CDR2 YYREEE (reference sequence). The CDR3 has 13 residues. CDR3 sequence reads: CASSPDTNYEQYF. The CDR3 DNA reads as TGTGCCAGCAGCCCGGACACAAACTACGAGCAGTACTTC.

The chain couples TRBV19 to TRBJ2-5; TRBD1 is a possible D gene (6 bases). The V gene lost 2 bases and the J gene lost 1 base, with 14 bases spanning the gap. CDR1 LNHDA and CDR2 SQIVND come from the germline V gene (reference sequence). This CDR3 has 16 amino acids. The CDR3 coding sequence is TGTGCCAGTAGTATAACGGGGACAACTCCCCAAGAGACCCAGTACTTC. Encoded protein: CASSITGTTPQETQYF.

The chain links TRBV27 to TRBJ2-2; TRBD1 matches 8 bases. This CDR3 contains 14 residues. V lost 6 bases and J lost 1; bases outside the gene matches: 1. Germline CDR1 is MNHEY and CDR2 is SMNVEV (reference sequence). The CDR3 nucleotides are TGTGCCAGCAGCGGACAGGGGAACACCGGGGAGCTGTTTTTT. Translating it yields CASSGQGNTGELFF.

The chain links TRBV21-1 to TRBJ1-1; the DNA was not used to check the table's D call, TRBD1. TRBV21-1 is listed as a pseudogene. CDR3 length: 16 residues. CDR3 loop: CASSKASPGGTTEAFF. DNA for the CDR3: TGTGCCAGCAGCAAAGCTTCGCCAGGGGGGACCACTGAAGCTTTCTTT.

The chain couples TRBV29-1 to TRBJ2-7; 7 bases fit TRBD2. CDR3 size: 12 residues. V shed 7 bases, J shed 2 bases, and the junction held 5 bases outside the gene matches. Germline V gene sequence: CDR1 SQVTM, CDR2 ANQGSEA. Here the CDR3 reads CSGVGLAYEQYF. CDR3 bases: TGCAGCGGTGTCGGACTAGCCTACGAGCAGTACTTC.

This chain connects TRBV5-1 to TRBJ2-3, with D uncertain. CDR1 SGHRS and CDR2 YFSETQ come from the germline V gene. V shed 0 bases and J shed 0 bases, with 8 bases lying between them. The CDR3 extends over 15 amino acids. Here the CDR3 reads CASSLAPGSTDTQYF. Written as DNA, the CDR3 is TGCGCCAGCAGCTTGGCCCCAGGTAGCACAGATACGCAGTATTTT. Complete variable domain (other parts from reference TRBV5-1 and TRBJ2-3): KAGVTQTPRYLIKTRGQQVTLSCSPISGHRSVSWYQQTPGQGLQFLFEYFSETQRNKGNFPGRFSGRQFSNSRSEMNVSTLELGDSALYLCASSLAPGSTDTQYFGPGTRLTVL.

This chain uses TRBV11-2 with TRBJ2-2; 7 nucleotides line up with TRBD1. The CDR3 has 15 amino acids. The V and J ends lost 5 bases and 7 bases, in that order; junction bases with no gene match: 10. Per germline, CDR1 SGHAT and CDR2 FQNNGV. Written as DNA, the CDR3 is TGTGCCAGCAGCCCCGACAGGGATCGGTTCGGGGAGCTGTTTTTT. Translating gives CASSPDRDRFGELFF.

This chain uses TRBV6-5 with TRBJ2-2; 10 nucleotides agree with TRBD2. The CDR3 runs 15 residues. Germline V lookup: CDR1 MNHEY, CDR2 SVGAGI. The ends lost 7 bases at V and 1 base at J; junction bases unmatched: 3. CDR3 in amino acids: CASNPSGGNTGELFF. The CDR3 DNA follows: TGTGCCAGCAATCCTAGCGGGGGGAACACCGGGGAGCTGTTTTTT.

V gene TRBV4-1 combines with J gene TRBJ2-2, with TRBD2 as a possible D gene (5 bases). The V end was cut by 1 base, the J end by 7 bases, with 13 bases between. The germline V gene has CDR1 MGHRA and CDR2 YSYEKL. The length of the CDR3 is 15 residues. The CDR3 region has the DNA TGCGCCAGCAGCCAAGTTTTCGGGGAAGGCGGGGAGCTGTTTTTT. Translating it yields CASSQVFGEGGELFF.

V is TRBV6-5 and J is TRBJ2-1, with TRBD1 as a possible D gene (6 bases). The CDR3 length is 14 residues. CDR1 MNHEY and CDR2 SVGAGI come from the germline V gene. V dropped 4 bases and J dropped 4 bases, with 11 bases sitting between them. In DNA form, the CDR3 reads TGTGCCAGCAGTTTCTCGGGACAATACAATGAGCAGTTCTTC. It specifies CASSFSGQYNEQFF.

The chain uses TRBV25-1 and TRBJ2-5; the match to TRBD2 covers 8 bases. J gave up 5 bases and V 4 bases, and 6 bases lay outside the gene matches. The germline V gene has CDR1 MGHDK and CDR2 SYGVNS. This CDR3 region has 14 residues. The CDR3 bases are TGTGCCAGCAGTGGCGGGAGGTCCCGTGAGACCCAGTACTTC. It yields the protein CASSGGRSRETQYF.

This clone has a count of ten or more. The genes are TRBV5-4 and TRBJ2-7; D is unclear. V dropped 2 bases and J dropped 6 bases, with 6 bases sitting between them. Germline CDR1 reads SGHNT; CDR2 reads YYREEE (reference sequence). This CDR3 spans 11 amino acids. The CDR3 DNA reads TGTGCCAGCAGCTTATTCGGCGAGCAGTACTTC. Protein: CASSLFGEQYF.

This sequence joins TRBV5-1 and TRBJ1-2; no clear D gene. There are 14 residues in the CDR3. Germline V lookup: CDR1 SGHRS, CDR2 YFSETQ. Trimming pared 4 bases from V and 1 base from J, leaving 11 bases between. The CDR3 spells CASSAVTGNYGYTF. The CDR3 DNA reads TGCGCCAGCAGCGCGGTAACGGGTAACTATGGCTACACCTTC.

The CDR3 bases are TGTGCCAGCAGCCTGGCCTCAAACTATGGCTACACCTTC. This sequence encodes CASSLASNYGYTF. The chain is built from TRBV4-2 and TRBJ1-2; no clear D. Deletions cut 4 bases from V and 2 bases from J, with 8 bases between. Germline V gene data show CDR1 as LGHNA and CDR2 as YNFKEQ. The CDR3 length is 13 residues.

This rearrangement joins TRBV10-1 to TRBJ2-5, with 11 bases aligning to TRBD2. The CDR3 covers 15 residues. Germline CDR1 reads WNHNN; CDR2 reads SYGVQD (reference sequence). The V segment lost 2 bases and the J segment 5 bases; nucleotides outside the gene matches: 4. The CDR3 region is CASSEMTSGTETQYF. The CDR3 DNA reads as TGCGCCAGCAGTGAGATGACTAGCGGGACCGAGACCCAGTACTTC.

The chain employs TRBV28 and TRBJ1-4, with D unclear. Germline V gene lookup returns CDR1 MDHEN and CDR2 SYDVKM. Trimming cost V 6 bases and J 5 bases, with 16 bases left between them. This CDR3 has 15 amino acids. The CDR3 here is CASSLSRFGNEKLFF. The CDR3 nucleotides are TGTGCCAGCAGCCTTTCCAGGTTTGGGAATGAAAAACTGTTTTTT.

This chain connects TRBV29-1 to TRBJ1-2; D is unclear. Germline V gene lookup returns CDR1 SQVTM and CDR2 ANQGSEA. Between the trimmed V and J ends, which lost 3 bases and 2 bases, there was a span of 13 bases. The length of the CDR3 is 14 residues. CDR3 loop: CSVDGGRTNYGYTF. In DNA, the CDR3 is TGCAGCGTTGATGGCGGGAGGACCAACTATGGCTACACCTTC.

In DNA form, the CDR3 reads TGTGCCAGCAGTGGGACAGGGAATCAAGAGACCCAGTACTTC. It specifies CASSGTGNQETQYF. This sequence joins TRBV2 and TRBJ2-5; 8 bases agree with TRBD1. CDR3 length: 14 residues. CDR1 is SNHLY, CDR2 FYNNEI, per germline. The trim removed 4 bases at V and 2 bases at J, leaving 3 bases unmatched.